These 10 T cell receptor beta chains came from one sample sequenced in a study of PD-1 blockade in classical Hodgkin lymphoma. Sequencing used immunoSEQ multiplex PCR; TCRdb keeps in-frame clones, though not all of them. Here the sample spans 35,000 to 45,000 clones, around 72% being singletons. Each patient's relapse followed autologous stem cell transplantation, and brentuximab vedotin exposure varied. Source: peripheral blood mononuclear cells (PBMCs), taken before the second cycle of nivolumab. Every receptor here comes from a human donor with classical Hodgkin lymphoma.

The CDR3 loop reads CASSSGTRAGELFF. The CDR3 coding sequence is TGTGCCAGCAGCTCCGGGACTAGGGCCGGGGAGCTGTTTTTT. This chain connects TRBV11-3 to TRBJ2-2, with 8 nucleotides matching TRBD2. The CDR3 sequence is 14 residues long. Germline V gene lookup returns CDR1 SGHNT and CDR2 YENEEA. Trimming removed 4 bases from V and 6 bases from J; junction bases left unmatched: 4.

This sequence joins TRBV7-9 and TRBJ2-5; D ambiguous. The V end was cut by 1 base, the J end by 7 bases, with 10 bases between. The germline CDR1 and CDR2 sequences are SEHNR and FQNEAQ (reference sequence). The CDR3 is 13 residues long. The CDR3 loop is CASSLGESGTQYF. The DNA for the CDR3 is TGTGCCAGCAGCTTAGGAGAGTCGGGGACCCAGTACTTC.

This clone was seen more than once but under ten times. This sequence joins TRBV25-1 and TRBJ1-1; possibly TRBD1 for D (6 bases). This CDR3 comprises 14 residues. The germline gives CDR1 MGHDK, CDR2 SYGVNS. With 4 bases removed from V and 3 bases from J, the gap between germline ends came to 12 bases. The CDR3 loop reads CASSAYKGDTEAFF. In DNA, the CDR3 is TGTGCCAGCAGTGCTTACAAGGGGGACACTGAAGCTTTCTTT.

This sequence joins TRBV28 and TRBJ2-7, with 7 bases that match TRBD1. Looked up from germline, CDR1 is MDHEN and CDR2 is SYDVKM. CDR3 length: 14 residues. Trimming cost V 8 bases and J 9 bases; bases outside gene matches: 16. CDR3 sequence reads: CASGEITTGFGQYF. The CDR3 nucleotides read TGTGCCAGCGGAGAAATAACGACAGGGTTCGGGCAGTACTTC.

The chain uses TRBV5-6 and TRBJ2-7, with D perhaps being TRBD1 or TRBD2 (5 bases each). This CDR3 is 14 amino acids long. Between the trimmed V and J ends, which lost 2 bases and 3 bases, there was a span of 12 bases. The germline V gene has CDR1 SGHDT and CDR2 YYEEEE. This CDR3 is CASSFGTWGYEQYF. The CDR3 DNA reads TGTGCCAGCAGCTTTGGGACGTGGGGCTACGAGCAGTACTTC.

The genes are TRBV19 and TRBJ2-5; D gene unclear. V lost 3 bases to trimming and J lost 5 bases, with 7 bases between them. Germline V gene lookup returns CDR1 LNHDA and CDR2 SQIVND (reference sequence). CDR3 length: 12 amino acids. DNA for the CDR3: TGTGCCAGTAGTATGGAAAGGGAGACCCAGTACTTC. As protein: CASSMERETQYF.

This clone was recorded a few times. This chain links TRBV29-1 with TRBJ1-3; no clear D. The CDR3 loop spans 12 amino acids. Trimming cost V 3 bases and J 4 bases, with 7 bases left between them. Germline CDR1 reads SQVTM; CDR2 reads ANQGSEA. CDR3 in amino acids: CSVDQRGNTIYF. The CDR3 DNA follows: TGCAGCGTTGATCAGAGGGGAAACACCATATATTTT.

CDR3 region: CASSFGNNVHEQYF. CDR3 in DNA: TGTGCCAGCAGTTTTGGGAACAACGTCCACGAGCAGTACTTC. The chain joins TRBV9 to TRBJ2-7; the D is unclear. V lost 5 bases, J lost 5 bases, and 17 bases lay in between. The CDR3 totals 14 residues. Per germline, CDR1 SGDLS and CDR2 YYNGEE. Together with reference TRBV9 and TRBJ2-7, the CDR3 gives the full variable domain: DSGVTQTPKHLITATGQRVTLRCSPRSGDLSVYWYQQSLDQGLQFLIQYYNGEERAKGNILERFSAQQFPDLHSELNLSSLELGDSALYFCASSFGNNVHEQYFGPGTRLTVT.

This rearrangement joins TRBV27 to TRBJ2-3, with no clear D. V was cut by 6 bases and J by 14 bases, with 15 bases left in between. The CDR3 extends over 11 amino acids. Germline V gives CDR1 MNHEY, CDR2 SMNVEV (reference sequence). CDR3 loop: CASSAGFSMYF. As DNA, the CDR3 is TGTGCCAGCAGCGCTGGATTTAGTATGTATTTT.

This chain links TRBV28 with TRBJ2-1, with D uncertain. The CDR3 extends over 11 amino acids. Germline CDR1 and CDR2: MDHEN and SYDVKM. Trimming cost V 3 bases and J 6 bases, with 3 bases left between them. The CDR3 DNA is TGTGCCAGCAGTTTCTCCAATGAGCAGTTCTTC. Protein product: CASSFSNEQFF.